The 32 T cell receptor beta chains listed next were all sequenced from one sample in a study of blood T cell repertoires in COVID-19 (dated by TCRdb to 2020 to 2022). The method was the immunoSEQ multiplex PCR assay. Sourced from immuneACCESS, this table was stored by TCRdb with only in-frame sequences that have V and J called. A share of the clones is absent; for the studies checked, an unresolved V gene accounts for under half, and the remainder has no known explanation. The sample table shows some 330,000 clones, and 80% to 90% are seen once. In total, the top ten clones hold around 5% of the sample. The sequencing input was PBMCs or T cells enriched from blood (not recorded which). All receptors come from a man aged 30 to 39 who had recovered from COVID-19.

The V and J genes are TRBV9 and TRBJ2-5, with TRBD1 identical over 11 bases. CDR3 length equals 16 residues. CDR1 and CDR2 (germline): SGDLS, YYNGEE. V shed 3 bases, J shed 4 bases, and the junction held 8 bases outside the gene matches. CDR3 residues: CASSAPGQGVVETQYF. The DNA for the CDR3 is TGTGCCAGCAGCGCCCCGGGACAGGGGGTGGTAGAGACCCAGTACTTC.

This clone has just a few counts. The chain carries TRBV5-5 and TRBJ2-5, with 8 bases fitting TRBD1. In germline, CDR1 is SGHKS, CDR2 YYEKEE (reference sequence). The CDR3 extends over 15 amino acids. J lost 4 bases, V lost 3 bases, and 8 bases had no gene match. The CDR3, as DNA: TGTGCCAGCAGCTCTCCGGACAGGGTCGCAGAGACCCAGTACTTC. The encoded protein is CASSSPDRVAETQYF.

To note about this clone: Sequence at one end of the junction differs from germline and may be a read error. The V gene is TRBV19, the J gene TRBJ1-5; 8 bases are a match to TRBD1. The CDR3 has 14 residues. Germline-derived CDR1 and CDR2 are LNHDA and SQIVND (reference sequence). The CDR3 DNA follows: TGTGCCAGTAGTGCATCAGGGGGCAAACAGCCCCAGCATTTT. Protein product: CASSASGGKQPQHF.

V gene TRBV20-1 combines with J gene TRBJ1-2, with TRBD1 as a possible D gene (6 bases). V was pared by 8 bases and J by 8 bases, with 15 bases between. Looked up from germline, CDR1 is DFQATT and CDR2 is SNEGSKA (reference sequence). The CDR3 totals 11 residues. The CDR3 nucleotides read TGCAGTAGGGGGGGGTTAGGAGGCTACACCTTC. It specifies CSRGGLGGYTF.

V usage is TRBV4-1 and J usage is TRBJ1-2, with 9 bases aligning to TRBD1. The ends lost 1 base at V and 2 bases at J; junction bases unmatched: 8. The CDR3 is 17 amino acids. Germline CDR1 and CDR2: MGHRA and YSYEKL. Here the CDR3 reads CASSQVRFGTGNYGYTF. In DNA, the CDR3 is TGCGCCAGCAGCCAAGTCAGATTCGGGACAGGGAACTATGGCTACACCTTC.

This chain uses TRBV18 with TRBJ1-3; D is possibly TRBD1 (6 bases). In germline, CDR1 is KGHSH, CDR2 LQKENI. This CDR3 spans 15 amino acids. V was cut by 2 bases and J by 0 bases, with 8 bases left in between. As DNA, the CDR3 is TGTGCCAGCTCACCAAGGGACAACTCTGGAAACACCATATATTTT. It translates to CASSPRDNSGNTIYF.

The V gene is TRBV2, the J gene TRBJ1-2; TRBD1 matches 8 bases. V shed 1 base and J 6 bases; nucleotides not matched to a gene: 4. The CDR3 length is 14 residues. Germline CDR1 and CDR2: SNHLY and FYNNEI. The CDR3 sequence: CASSEGQGSDGYTF. In DNA form, the CDR3 reads TGTGCCAGCAGTGAAGGACAGGGGAGTGATGGCTACACCTTC.

This clone was observed a single time. The V gene is TRBV14, the J gene TRBJ2-3; D gene ambiguous. Germline CDR1 SGHDN, CDR2 FVKESK. Trimming cost V 4 bases and J 4 bases, with 12 bases left between them. CDR3 length equals 14 residues. The CDR3 reads CASSPLLRADTQYF. In DNA form, the CDR3 reads TGTGCCAGCAGCCCACTACTCCGGGCAGATACGCAGTATTTT.

This rearrangement joins TRBV10-2 to TRBJ2-3, with D possibly being TRBD2 (6 bases). The CDR3 contains 14 residues. Trimming removed 5 bases from V and 2 bases from J, with 11 bases in between. Germline loops: CDR1 WSHSY, CDR2 SAAADI. CDR3 bases: TGCGCCAGCAGTAGGAGGGTAAACACAGATACGCAGTATTTT. It translates to CASSRRVNTDTQYF.

This clone was found a few times. The J gene is TRBJ1-4, the V gene TRBV19; 8 bases align to TRBD1. V lost 5 bases and J lost 7; bases outside the gene matches: 12. CDR1 is LNHDA and CDR2 is SQIVND in the germline V gene (reference sequence). There are 16 residues in the CDR3. The CDR3, as DNA: TGTGCCAGTAGTGCAAGGACAGGGATGCGTCGTGAAAAACTGTTTTTT. Residues: CASSARTGMRREKLFF. Drawing the rest from reference TRBV19 and TRBJ1-4, the complete variable domain is DGGITQSPKYLFRKEGQNVTLSCEQNLNHDAMYWYRQDPGQGLRLIYYSQIVNDFQKGDIAEGYSVSREKKESFPLTVTSAQKNPTAFYLCASSARTGMRREKLFFGSGTQLSVL.

The chain recombines TRBV10-3 with TRBJ2-1; 9 bases line up with TRBD2. The V gene end was trimmed by 4 bases and the J gene end by 3 bases; junction bases not matched to a gene: 10. The CDR3 has 17 residues. Germline V gene lookup returns CDR1 ENHRY and CDR2 SYGVKD. The CDR3 is CAISGVTGTSFYNEQFF. CDR3 nucleotides: TGTGCCATCAGTGGAGTGACCGGGACTAGCTTCTACAATGAGCAGTTCTTC.

Only one count was recorded for this clone. This chain links TRBV6-4 with TRBJ2-1; 9 bases line up with TRBD2. The CDR3 has 16 amino acids. Germline-derived CDR1 and CDR2 are MRHNA and SNTAGT. The ends lost 1 base at V and 4 bases at J; junction bases unmatched: 5. CDR3 in amino acids: CASSDCKRGVYNEQFF. CDR3 in DNA: TGTGCCAGCAGTGACTGTAAGCGGGGGGTTTACAATGAGCAGTTCTTC.

This chain connects TRBV25-1 to TRBJ2-3; the D gene is possibly TRBD2 (5 bases). CDR1 MGHDK and CDR2 SYGVNS come from the germline V gene. The CDR3 totals 14 residues. Trimming removed 2 bases at V and 0 bases at J, with 6 bases between. Here the CDR3 DNA reads TGTGCCAGCAGTGAAGCGGGCAGCACAGATACGCAGTATTTT. Translated: CASSEAGSTDTQYF. The complete variable domain, with remaining parts taken from reference TRBV25-1 and TRBJ2-3, reads EADIYQTPRYLVIGTGKKITLECSQTMGHDKMYWYQQDPGMELHLIHYSYGVNSTEKGDLSSESTVSRIRTEHFPLTLESARPSHTSQYLCASSEAGSTDTQYFGPGTRLTVL.

The gene calls are TRBV9 and TRBJ1-1; possible D gene TRBD1, 6 bases. The germline V gene has CDR1 SGDLS and CDR2 YYNGEE. The CDR3 loop spans 16 amino acids. V was shortened by 4 bases and J by 1 base, with 17 bases between the two germline ends. The chain's CDR3 is CASSPPGRGGNTEAFF. The CDR3 bases are TGTGCCAGCAGCCCCCCTGGTCGAGGGGGGAACACTGAAGCTTTCTTT.

Worth noting for this clone: Other DNA variants within this sample encode the same CDR3. The chain recombines TRBV28 with TRBJ1-2; possibly TRBD1 for D (6 bases). Per the germline V gene, CDR1 is MDHEN and CDR2 is SYDVKM. V lost 5 bases and J lost 2, with 15 bases in between. This CDR3 spans 15 amino acids. The CDR3 loop reads CASSPRWTANYGYTF. The CDR3 bases are TGTGCCAGCAGTCCTCGTTGGACAGCAAACTATGGCTACACCTTC.

The sample holds a few counts of this clone. The gene calls are TRBV28 and TRBJ1-5; no definite D call. Germline V gene lookup returns CDR1 MDHEN and CDR2 SYDVKM. The CDR3 runs to 14 residues. Trimming stripped 5 bases from V and 4 bases from J, with 12 bases between. For the CDR3, the DNA is TGTGCCAGCAGTCGCCGGGTCCCAAATCAGCCCCAGCATTTT. Translating it yields CASSRRVPNQPQHF.

The J gene is TRBJ2-3, the V gene TRBV19, with 11 bases matching TRBD1. J lost 0 bases, V lost 5 bases, and 13 bases had no gene match. The CDR3 spans 19 residues. CDR1 LNHDA and CDR2 SQIVND come from the germline V gene (reference sequence). CDR3 nucleotide sequence: TGTGCCAGTAGTGCTGAGCCTGGGACAGGGGGAACTAGCACAGATACGCAGTATTTT. This codes for CASSAEPGTGGTSTDTQYF.

The J gene is TRBJ2-7, the V gene TRBV7-7, with 8 bases matching TRBD1. Unmatched junction bases numbered 9, after V lost 1 base and J lost 4 bases. Per the germline V gene, CDR1 is SSHAT and CDR2 is FNYEAQ (reference sequence). This CDR3 is built from 16 residues. The DNA for the CDR3 is TGTGCCAGCAGCTTAGGTGGGACAGGACTTGAGTACGAGCAGTACTTC. Amino acids: CASSLGGTGLEYEQYF.

The rearrangement joins TRBV2 to TRBJ2-3; 9 bases are shared with TRBD2. This CDR3 is built from 15 residues. Germline CDR1 and CDR2: SNHLY and FYNNEI. J was trimmed by 5 bases and V by 4 bases; bases with no gene match: 7. The CDR3 DNA is TGTGCCAGCAGTGGGGCGGGGGGGCGTATAGATACGCAGTATTTT. Translating it yields CASSGAGGRIDTQYF.

The rearrangement joins TRBV11-3 to TRBJ2-2; D is undetermined. Germline CDR1 reads SGHNT; CDR2 reads YENEEA. The CDR3 sequence is 14 residues long. Trimming cost V 0 bases and J 6 bases, with 8 bases left between them. CDR3 amino acids: CASSLDRLAGELFF. CDR3 DNA: TGTGCCAGCAGCTTAGATAGACTCGCCGGGGAGCTGTTTTTT. The whole variable domain, remainder taken from reference TRBV11-3 and TRBJ2-2, is EAGVVQSPRYKIIEKKQPVAFWCNPISGHNTLYWYLQNLGQGPELLIRYENEEAVDDSQLPKDRFSAERLKGVDSTLKIQPAELGDSAVYLCASSLDRLAGELFFGEGSRLTVL.

This chain connects TRBV19 to TRBJ2-2, with TRBD2 identical over 9 bases. V shed 6 bases and J 6 bases; nucleotides not matched to a gene: 5. Germline V gene data show CDR1 as LNHDA and CDR2 as SQIVND (reference sequence). The CDR3 spans 14 residues. CDR3 sequence (DNA): TGTGCCAGTAGGCGGCGGGGGGGCCCCGGGGAGCTGTTTTTT. It yields the protein CASRRRGGPGELFF.

This chain connects TRBV18 to TRBJ2-5, with a weak D call TRBD2 (6 bases). With 3 bases removed from V and 4 bases from J, the gap between germline ends came to 15 bases. The CDR3 is 15 amino acids. Germline CDR1 is KGHSH and CDR2 is LQKENI. The CDR3 sequence: CASSPLAGTTETQYF. The CDR3 bases are TGTGCCAGCTCACCCCTTGCGGGGACGACAGAGACCCAGTACTTC.

CDR3 protein: CASSYGQGGGYTF. DNA for the CDR3: TGTGCCAGCAGCTACGGACAGGGTGGAGGCTACACCTTC. The chain couples TRBV14 to TRBJ1-2, with 8 bases that match TRBD1. V was pared by 5 bases and J by 8 bases, with 7 bases of the junction left unmatched. Germline-derived CDR1 and CDR2 are SGHDN and FVKESK. This CDR3 is built from 13 residues.

This clone was observed once. V and J are TRBV19 and TRBJ2-3, with no clear D. CDR1 is LNHDA and CDR2 is SQIVND in the germline V gene (reference sequence). The CDR3 extends over 13 amino acids. V lost 5 bases to trimming and J lost 2 bases, with 8 bases between them. CDR3 loop: CASSPQYTDTQYF. For the CDR3, the DNA is TGTGCCAGTAGTCCACAGTACACAGATACGCAGTATTTT.

Of note for this clone: Other DNA sequences from this sample encode an identical CDR3 as well. The chain has TRBV28 and TRBJ1-3; D is uncertain. Germline CDR1 and CDR2: MDHEN and SYDVKM. Trimming pared 6 bases from V and 0 bases from J, leaving 9 bases between. This CDR3 region has 14 residues. Here the CDR3 DNA reads TGTGCCAGCAGCCTTGGCAGCTCTGGAAACACCATATATTTT. Protein: CASSLGSSGNTIYF.

The CDR3 reads CASSLEPRAQETQYF. DNA of the CDR3: TGTGCCAGCAGCTTAGAACCCAGGGCCCAAGAGACCCAGTACTTC. The chain combines TRBV11-2 with TRBJ2-5, with D possibly matching TRBD1 (5 bases). CDR3 length: 15 amino acids. Germline assignment: CDR1 SGHAT and CDR2 FQNNGV. Trimming took off 0 bases at V and 1 base at J, with 9 bases between the two ends.

The V and J genes are TRBV19 and TRBJ2-3; 7 bases agree with TRBD1. V shed 3 bases and J 4 bases; nucleotides not matched to a gene: 7. The CDR3 covers 15 residues. CDR1 is LNHDA, CDR2 SQIVND, per germline (reference sequence). CDR3 bases: TGTGCCAGTAGTATGACAGGGTTGGGCGCAGATACGCAGTATTTT. Translating it yields CASSMTGLGADTQYF.

This clone was counted a single time. This sequence joins TRBV9 and TRBJ1-3; 9 positions agree with TRBD1. V lost 0 bases to trimming and J lost 7 bases; unmatched junction nucleotides: 8. This CDR3 comprises 16 residues. The germline CDR1 and CDR2 sequences are SGDLS and YYNGEE. CDR3 region: CASSVEGTGHRNTIYF. The CDR3 DNA reads as TGTGCCAGCAGCGTAGAAGGGACAGGGCATCGGAACACCATATATTTT.

This sequence joins TRBV3-1 (or the pseudogene TRBV3-2) and TRBJ2-1, with D possibly being TRBD1 (6 bases). Trimming cost V 2 bases and J 2 bases, with 13 bases left between them. This CDR3 contains 16 residues. Germline loops: CDR1 LGHDT, CDR2 YNNKEL (reference sequence). In DNA, the CDR3 is TGTGCCAGCAGCCAAACGAACAGGGTTGCCTACAATGAGCAGTTCTTC. Protein product: CASSQTNRVAYNEQFF.

As to this clone: The sample contains more than one DNA sequence encoding this CDR3. The chain combines TRBV27 with TRBJ1-3, with D hard to call. V lost 4 bases, J lost 0 bases, and 4 bases lay in between. This CDR3 has 13 residues. CDR1 and CDR2 from the germline V gene are MNHEY and SMNVEV (reference sequence). In DNA form, the CDR3 reads TGTGCCAGCAGTTCCCTCTCTGGAAACACCATATATTTT. Its protein is CASSSLSGNTIYF.

This chain links TRBV11-2 with TRBJ1-6, with no clear D. The germline CDR1 and CDR2 sequences are SGHAT and FQNNGV. CDR3 size: 16 residues. The V end lost 2 bases, the J end lost 2 bases, and 10 bases lay between the germline ends. The CDR3 loop reads CASSLKRAAYNSPLHF. The CDR3 DNA reads as TGTGCCAGCAGCTTAAAGAGGGCGGCCTATAATTCACCCCTCCACTTT. Full variable domain (outside the CDR3, taken from reference TRBV11-2 and TRBJ1-6): EAGVAQSPRYKIIEKRQSVAFWCNPISGHATLYWYQQILGQGPKLLIQFQNNGVVDDSQLPKDRFSAERLKGVDSTLKIQPAKLEDSAVYLCASSLKRAAYNSPLHFGNGTRLTVT.

The rearrangement links TRBV5-1 to TRBJ1-1, with TRBD1 as a possible D gene (5 bases). V lost 0 bases and J lost 1, with 13 bases in between. The CDR3 contains 16 residues. Germline-derived CDR1 and CDR2 are SGHRS and YFSETQ. Here the CDR3 DNA reads TGCGCCAGCAGCTTGGCAAGGGGAGGAAGGAACACTGAAGCTTTCTTT. Protein: CASSLARGGRNTEAFF.